This T cell receptor beta chain derives from a study of T cell clonality in common variable immunodeficiency. Germline lookup yields CDR1 DFQATT and CDR2 SNEGSKA (reference sequence). There are 16 residues in the CDR3. V lost 2 bases and J lost 0, with 17 bases in between. This clone was counted ten times or more. The read comes to an end 3 residues before the CDR3 does, leaving the germline J gene to fill in the end. Produced via immunoSEQ multiplex PCR; TCRdb's table is partial and in-frame only. This sample carries about 34,000 clones, none of them present only once. The sequencing input was peripheral blood mononuclear cells. The sequence was collected from a person aged 18 to 75 in good health. J is TRBJ2-7 and V is TRBV20-1, with D possibly being TRBD2 (6 bases). CDR3 amino acids: CSARFQGTESSYEQYF. The DNA read from the CDR3 is TGCAGTGCTAGATTCCAAGGGACTGAGAGCTCCTACGAG.